This entry lists 2 T cell receptor beta chains sequenced from one sample in a study of cytomegalovirus exposure and HLA in healthy donors. Sequencing used immunoSEQ multiplex PCR; TCRdb keeps in-frame clones, though not all of them. The repertoire holds about 78,000 clones, with about 96% as singletons. Sequencing used PBMCs. These receptors originate from a young man in good health and CMV-seropositive.

J is TRBJ1-1 and V is TRBV5-1; 8 bases are shared with TRBD1. The germline V gene has CDR1 SGHRS and CDR2 YFSETQ. This CDR3 has 14 residues. Trimming took 3 bases from V and 4 from J; bases not matched to a gene: 5. CDR3: CASSSVTGGTEAFF. The CDR3 DNA is TGCGCCAGCAGCTCGGTTACAGGGGGCACTGAAGCTTTCTTT.

V and J are TRBV6-5 and TRBJ1-1; no reliable D call. The CDR3 has 15 amino acids. Germline V gives CDR1 MNHEY, CDR2 SVGAGI. Trimming shortened V by 4 bases and J by 1 base, and 13 bases separated the two germline ends. In DNA, the CDR3 is TGTGCCAGCAGTTCCCGCCCTGGGAGGAACACTGAAGCTTTCTTT. Its protein product is CASSSRPGRNTEAFF.